This entry is about one T cell receptor beta chain. Antigen unknown. The sample is drawn from a study of cytomegalovirus exposure and HLA in healthy donors. Findings and limits, study-wide: In an earlier analysis, in under 700 donors, most V segments appeared productive either ~90% or ~30% of the time.

V was pared by 4 bases and J by 5 bases, with 5 bases between. The CDR3 consists of 11 residues. CDR1 is MNHEY and CDR2 is SVGAGI in the germline V gene. Amplification used 60 Vbeta primers and 13 Jbeta primers. Assay: immunoSEQ multiplex PCR; the TCRdb copy retains only in-frame clones and omits some. The table shows about 120,000 clones, with about 73% occurring only once. Sequencing was done on a sample of PBMCs. The rearrangement uses TRBV6-5 and TRBJ2-5; D ambiguous. The TCR was taken from a middle-aged woman in good health and CMV-seronegative. The CDR3 coding sequence is TGTGCCAGCAGTTCGTCGGAGACCCAGTACTTC. Residues: CASSSSETQYF.